This T cell receptor beta chain was sequenced during a study of blood T cell repertoires in COVID-19. J was trimmed by 6 bases and V by 2 bases; bases with no gene match: 2. Germline CDR1 is WNHNN and CDR2 is SYGVQD (reference sequence). This CDR3 has 14 residues. Produced via immunoSEQ multiplex PCR; TCRdb's table is partial and in-frame only. The repertoire holds around 400,000 clones, with about 89% as singletons. The clonotype was recovered from a woman in her thirties or forties who had been exposed to COVID-19. Source material: PBMCs or T cells enriched from blood (not recorded which). This chain connects TRBV10-1 to TRBJ1-1; 11 positions match TRBD1. CDR3 amino acids: CASSEGGQGAEAFF. The CDR3 DNA reads as TGCGCCAGCAGTGAGGGGGGACAGGGGGCTGAAGCTTTCTTT.